Below, one T cell receptor beta chain is given with its context. Relapses following autologous stem cell transplantation were seen in all patients, with brentuximab vedotin exposure varying. The data were taken from a study of PD-1 blockade in classical Hodgkin lymphoma. Between the trimmed V and J ends, which lost 5 bases and 7 bases, there was a span of 18 bases. The CDR3 spans 14 residues. Germline loops: CDR1 SGHTA, CDR2 FQGNSA. Measured with immunoSEQ multiplex PCR; TCRdb has only the in-frame clones, and not every one. Counted here are 75,000 to 100,000 clones, roughly 79% occurring once; the ten biggest clones make up under 20%.

The J gene is TRBJ2-7, the V gene TRBV7-2; either TRBD1 or TRBD2 may fit D (5 bases each). This sequence originates from a human donor with classical Hodgkin lymphoma. The input for sequencing was peripheral blood mononuclear cells (PBMCs), taken before the second cycle of nivolumab. The CDR3 reads CASSHGTGGLEQYF. For the CDR3, the DNA is TGTGCCAGCAGCCACGGGACCGGCGGGCTTGAGCAGTACTTC.